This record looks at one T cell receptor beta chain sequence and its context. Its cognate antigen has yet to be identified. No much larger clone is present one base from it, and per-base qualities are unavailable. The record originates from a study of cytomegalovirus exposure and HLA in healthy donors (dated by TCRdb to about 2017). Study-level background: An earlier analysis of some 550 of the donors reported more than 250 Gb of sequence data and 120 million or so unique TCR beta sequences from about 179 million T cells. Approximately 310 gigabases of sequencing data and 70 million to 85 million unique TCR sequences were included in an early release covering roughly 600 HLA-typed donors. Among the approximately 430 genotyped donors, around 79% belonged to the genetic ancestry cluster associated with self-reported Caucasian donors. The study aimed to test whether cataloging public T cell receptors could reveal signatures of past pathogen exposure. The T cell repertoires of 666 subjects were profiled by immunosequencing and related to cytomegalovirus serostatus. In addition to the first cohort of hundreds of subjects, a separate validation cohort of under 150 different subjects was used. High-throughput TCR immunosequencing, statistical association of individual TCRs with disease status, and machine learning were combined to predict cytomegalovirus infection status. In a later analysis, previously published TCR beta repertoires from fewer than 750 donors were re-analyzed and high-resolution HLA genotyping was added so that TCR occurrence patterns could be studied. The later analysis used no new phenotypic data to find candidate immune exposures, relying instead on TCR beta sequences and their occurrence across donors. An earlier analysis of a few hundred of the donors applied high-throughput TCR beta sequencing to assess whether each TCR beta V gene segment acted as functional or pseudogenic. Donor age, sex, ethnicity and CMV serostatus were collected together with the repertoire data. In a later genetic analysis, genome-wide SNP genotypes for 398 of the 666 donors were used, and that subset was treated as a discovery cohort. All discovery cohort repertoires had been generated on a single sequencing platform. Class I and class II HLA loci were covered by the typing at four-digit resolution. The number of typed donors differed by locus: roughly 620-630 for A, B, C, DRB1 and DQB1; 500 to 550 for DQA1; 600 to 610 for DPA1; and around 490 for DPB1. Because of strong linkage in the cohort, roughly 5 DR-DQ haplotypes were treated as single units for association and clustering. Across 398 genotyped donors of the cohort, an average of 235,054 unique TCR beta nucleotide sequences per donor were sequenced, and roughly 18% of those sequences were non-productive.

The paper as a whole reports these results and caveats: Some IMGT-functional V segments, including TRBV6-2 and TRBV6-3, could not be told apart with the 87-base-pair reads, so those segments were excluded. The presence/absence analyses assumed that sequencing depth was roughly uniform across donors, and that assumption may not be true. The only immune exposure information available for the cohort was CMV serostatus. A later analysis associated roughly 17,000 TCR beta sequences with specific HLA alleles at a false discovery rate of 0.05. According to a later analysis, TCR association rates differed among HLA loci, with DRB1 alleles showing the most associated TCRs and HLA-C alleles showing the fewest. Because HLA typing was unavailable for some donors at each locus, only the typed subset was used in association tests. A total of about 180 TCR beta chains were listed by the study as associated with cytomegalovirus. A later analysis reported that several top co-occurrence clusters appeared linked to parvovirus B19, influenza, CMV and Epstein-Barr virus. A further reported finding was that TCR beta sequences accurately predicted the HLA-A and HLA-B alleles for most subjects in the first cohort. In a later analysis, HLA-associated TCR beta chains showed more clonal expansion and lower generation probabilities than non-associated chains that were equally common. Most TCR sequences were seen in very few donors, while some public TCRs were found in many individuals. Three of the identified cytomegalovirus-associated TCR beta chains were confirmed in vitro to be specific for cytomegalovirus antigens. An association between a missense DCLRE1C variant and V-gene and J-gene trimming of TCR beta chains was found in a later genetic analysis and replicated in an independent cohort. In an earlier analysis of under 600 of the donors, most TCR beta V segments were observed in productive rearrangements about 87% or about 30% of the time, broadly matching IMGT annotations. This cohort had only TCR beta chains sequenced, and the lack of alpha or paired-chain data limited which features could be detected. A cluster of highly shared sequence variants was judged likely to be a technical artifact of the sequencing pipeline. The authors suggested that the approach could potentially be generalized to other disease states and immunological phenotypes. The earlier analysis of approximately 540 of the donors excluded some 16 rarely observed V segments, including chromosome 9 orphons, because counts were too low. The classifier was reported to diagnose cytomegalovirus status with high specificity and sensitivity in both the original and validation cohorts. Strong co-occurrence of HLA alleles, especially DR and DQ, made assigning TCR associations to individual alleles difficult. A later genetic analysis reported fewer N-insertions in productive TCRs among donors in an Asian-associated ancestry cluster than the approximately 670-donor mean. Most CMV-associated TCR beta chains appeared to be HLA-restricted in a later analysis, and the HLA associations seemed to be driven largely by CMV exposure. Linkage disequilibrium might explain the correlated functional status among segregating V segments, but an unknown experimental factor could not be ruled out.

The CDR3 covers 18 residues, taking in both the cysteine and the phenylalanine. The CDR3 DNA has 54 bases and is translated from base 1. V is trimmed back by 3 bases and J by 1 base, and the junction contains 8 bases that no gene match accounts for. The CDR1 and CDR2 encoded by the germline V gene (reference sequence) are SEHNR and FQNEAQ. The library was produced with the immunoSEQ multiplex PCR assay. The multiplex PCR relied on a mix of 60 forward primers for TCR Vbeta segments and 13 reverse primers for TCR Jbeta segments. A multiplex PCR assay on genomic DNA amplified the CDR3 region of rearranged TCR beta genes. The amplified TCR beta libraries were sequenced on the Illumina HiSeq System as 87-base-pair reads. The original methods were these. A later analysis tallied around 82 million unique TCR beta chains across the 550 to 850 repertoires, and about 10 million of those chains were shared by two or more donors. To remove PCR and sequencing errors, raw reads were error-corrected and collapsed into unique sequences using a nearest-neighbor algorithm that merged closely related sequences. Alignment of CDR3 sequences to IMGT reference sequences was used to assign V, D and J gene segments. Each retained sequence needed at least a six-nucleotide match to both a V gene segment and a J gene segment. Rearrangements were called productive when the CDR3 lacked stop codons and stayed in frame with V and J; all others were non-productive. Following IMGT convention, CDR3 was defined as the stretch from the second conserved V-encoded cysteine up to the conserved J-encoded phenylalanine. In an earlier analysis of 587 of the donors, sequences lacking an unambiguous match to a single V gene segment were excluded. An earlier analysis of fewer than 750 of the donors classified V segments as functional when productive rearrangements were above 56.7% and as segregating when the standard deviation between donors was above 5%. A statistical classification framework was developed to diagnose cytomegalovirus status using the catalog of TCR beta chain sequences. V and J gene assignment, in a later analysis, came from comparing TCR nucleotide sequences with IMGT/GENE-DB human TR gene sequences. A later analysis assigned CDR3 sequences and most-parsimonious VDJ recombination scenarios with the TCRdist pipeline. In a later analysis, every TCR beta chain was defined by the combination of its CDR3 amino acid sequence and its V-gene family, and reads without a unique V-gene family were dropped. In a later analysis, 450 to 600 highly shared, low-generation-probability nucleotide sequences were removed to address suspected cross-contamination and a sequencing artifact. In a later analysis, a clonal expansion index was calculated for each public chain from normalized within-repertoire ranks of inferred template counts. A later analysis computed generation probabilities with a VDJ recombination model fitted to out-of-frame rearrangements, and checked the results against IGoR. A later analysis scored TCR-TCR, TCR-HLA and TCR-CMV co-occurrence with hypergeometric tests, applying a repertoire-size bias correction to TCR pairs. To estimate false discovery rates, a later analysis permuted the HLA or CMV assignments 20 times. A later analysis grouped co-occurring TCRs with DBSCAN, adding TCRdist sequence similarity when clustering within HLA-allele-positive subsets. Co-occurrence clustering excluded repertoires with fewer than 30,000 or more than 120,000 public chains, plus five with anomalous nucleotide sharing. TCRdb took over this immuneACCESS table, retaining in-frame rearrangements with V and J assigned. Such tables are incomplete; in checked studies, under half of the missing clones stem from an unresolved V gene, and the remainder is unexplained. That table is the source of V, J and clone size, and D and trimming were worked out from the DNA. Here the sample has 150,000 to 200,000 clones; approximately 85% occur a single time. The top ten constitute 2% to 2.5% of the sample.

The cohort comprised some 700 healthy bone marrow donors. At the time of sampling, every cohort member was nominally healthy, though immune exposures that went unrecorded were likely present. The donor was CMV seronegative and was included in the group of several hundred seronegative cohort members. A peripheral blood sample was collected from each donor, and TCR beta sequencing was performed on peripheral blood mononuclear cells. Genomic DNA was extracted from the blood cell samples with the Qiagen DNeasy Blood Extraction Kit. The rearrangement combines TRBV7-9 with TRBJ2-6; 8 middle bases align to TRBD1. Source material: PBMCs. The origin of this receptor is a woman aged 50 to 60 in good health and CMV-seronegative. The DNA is TGTGCCAGCAGCTTGAGAAGGACAGGGTATTCTGGGGCCAACGTCCTGACTTTC. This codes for CASSLRRTGYSGANVLTF.